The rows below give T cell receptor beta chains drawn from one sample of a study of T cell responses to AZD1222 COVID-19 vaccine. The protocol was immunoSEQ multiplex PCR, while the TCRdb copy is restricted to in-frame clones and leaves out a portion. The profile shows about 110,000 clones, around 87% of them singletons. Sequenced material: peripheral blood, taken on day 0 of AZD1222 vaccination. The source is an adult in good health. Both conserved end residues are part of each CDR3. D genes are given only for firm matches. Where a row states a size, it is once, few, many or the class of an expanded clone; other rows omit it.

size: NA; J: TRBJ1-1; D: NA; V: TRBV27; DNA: TGTGCCAGCAGTATCCGGCGCGGAGACACTGAAGCTTTCTTT; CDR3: CASSIRRGDTEAFF
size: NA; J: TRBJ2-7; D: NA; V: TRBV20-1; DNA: TGCAGTGCTCGTGCTTTTAGGACAGCCCTATCCTACGAGCAGTACTTC; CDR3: CSARAFRTALSYEQYF
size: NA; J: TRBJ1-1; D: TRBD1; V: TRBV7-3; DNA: TGTGCCAGCAGTCGCGACAGGGGGAGTGAAGCTTTCTTT; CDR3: CASSRDRGSEAFF
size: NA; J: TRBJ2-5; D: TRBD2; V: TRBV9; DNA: TGTGCCAGCAGCTCTACTAGCGGCGGGGACCAAGAGACCCAGTACTTC; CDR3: CASSSTSGGDQETQYF
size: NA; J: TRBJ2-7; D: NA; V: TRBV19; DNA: TGTGCCAGTAGTATTACCGGGAAAGGAAGTTCCTACGAGCAGTACTTC; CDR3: CASSITGKGSSYEQYF
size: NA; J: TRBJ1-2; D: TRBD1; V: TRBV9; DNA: TGTGCCAGCACCCTCGGGGGACAGAGCTATGGCTACACCTTC; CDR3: CASTLGGQSYGYTF
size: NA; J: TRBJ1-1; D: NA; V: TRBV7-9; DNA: TGTGCCAGCAGCTTAGCGGGACTCACTGAAGCTTTCTTT; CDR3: CASSLAGLTEAFF
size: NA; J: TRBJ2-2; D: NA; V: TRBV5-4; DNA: TGTGCCAGCAGAGACGGACCCACCGGGGAGCTGTTTTTT; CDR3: CASRDGPTGELFF
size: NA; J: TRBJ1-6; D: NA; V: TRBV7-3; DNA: TGTGCCAGCAGCCGCCCCACCAACACAGGGTGGCTTCACGATAATTCACCCCTCCACTTT; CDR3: CASSRPTNTGWLHDNSPLHF
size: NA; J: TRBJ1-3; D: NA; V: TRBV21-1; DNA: TGTGCCAGCAGCAAAGGACAGGGTGGAAACACCATATATTTT; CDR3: CASSKGQGGNTIYF
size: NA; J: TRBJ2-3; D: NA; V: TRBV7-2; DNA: TGTGCCAGCCGGGGTTACACAGATACGCAGTATTTT; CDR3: CASRGYTDTQYF
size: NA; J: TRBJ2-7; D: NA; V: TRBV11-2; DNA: TGTGCCAGCAGCGGAGCCCTTTCTAGGGCCTACGAGCAGTACTTC; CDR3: CASSGALSRAYEQYF
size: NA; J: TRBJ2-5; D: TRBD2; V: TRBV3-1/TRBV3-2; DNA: TGTGCCAGCACGTCTGACCGAGCGGGGGGGTTGGAGACCCAGTACTTC; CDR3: CASTSDRAGGLETQYF
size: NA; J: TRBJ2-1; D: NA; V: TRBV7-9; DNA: TGTGCCAGCAGCTTAGTCGGAGGGAGCAATGAGCAGTTCTTC; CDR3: CASSLVGGSNEQFF
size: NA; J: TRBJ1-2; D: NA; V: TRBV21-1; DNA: TGTGCCAGCAGCAAAGGGGTGAGGGGACGGTCTCCTAACTATGGCTACACCTTC; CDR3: CASSKGVRGRSPNYGYTF
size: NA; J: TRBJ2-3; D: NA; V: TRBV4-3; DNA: TGCGCCAGCAGCCAAGTAGGAGATACGCAGTATTTT; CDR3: CASSQVGDTQYF
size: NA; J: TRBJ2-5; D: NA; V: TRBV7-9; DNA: TGTGCCAGCAGTCCGGGTCAACAAGGGGAGACCCAGTACTTC; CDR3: CASSPGQQGETQYF
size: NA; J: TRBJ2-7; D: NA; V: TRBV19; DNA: TGTGCCAGTAGTATAGGACACTCCTACGAGCAGTACTTC; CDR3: CASSIGHSYEQYF
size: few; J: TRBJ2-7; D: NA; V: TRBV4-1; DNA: TGCGCCAGCAGCCAAGAAGTCTCCTACGAGCAGTACTTC; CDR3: CASSQEVSYEQYF
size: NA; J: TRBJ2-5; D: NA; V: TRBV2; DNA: TGTGCCAGCAGTTGGCTACAGGGCCAAGAGACCCAGTACTTC; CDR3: CASSWLQGQETQYF
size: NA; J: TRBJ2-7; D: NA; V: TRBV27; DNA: TGTGCCAGCAGTTTAGGAAGGCCGGAAACCTACGAGCAGTACTTC; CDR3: CASSLGRPETYEQYF
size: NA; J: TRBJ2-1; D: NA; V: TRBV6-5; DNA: TGTGCCAGCACGGGAGAGGCCTCTGACTACAATGAGCAGTTCTTC; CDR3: CASTGEASDYNEQFF
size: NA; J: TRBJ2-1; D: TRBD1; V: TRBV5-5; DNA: TGTGCCAGCAGCTGGTGGGGACAGGGTTTGTCAAGGGCCCGAATGGAGCAGTTCTTC; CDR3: CASSWWGQGLSRARMEQFF
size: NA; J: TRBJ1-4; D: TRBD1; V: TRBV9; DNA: TGTGCCAGCAGCGTCGCGGCAGGGGGGAATGAAAAACTGTTTTTT; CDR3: CASSVAAGGNEKLFF
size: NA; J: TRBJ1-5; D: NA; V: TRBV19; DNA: TGTGCCAGCCTACCCGCTGGCCCTGGCAATCAGCCCCAGCATTTT; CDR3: CASLPAGPGNQPQHF
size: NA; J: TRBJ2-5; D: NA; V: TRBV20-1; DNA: TGCAGTGCTAGACAGACGGAGACCCAGTACTTC; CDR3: CSARQTETQYF
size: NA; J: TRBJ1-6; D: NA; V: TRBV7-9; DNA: TGTGCCAGCAGCCCTGCCCAAGACAGGCCGCCCCTCCACTTT; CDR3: CASSPAQDRPPLHF
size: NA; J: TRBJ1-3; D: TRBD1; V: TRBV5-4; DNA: TGTGCCAGCAGCTTGGACAGGGGCTCTGGAAACACCATATATTTT; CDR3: CASSLDRGSGNTIYF
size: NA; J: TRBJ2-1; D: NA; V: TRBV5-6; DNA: TGTGCCAGCAGCTTGATTGGCAATGAGCAGTTCTTC; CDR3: CASSLIGNEQFF
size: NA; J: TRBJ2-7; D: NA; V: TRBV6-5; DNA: TGTGCCAGCAGTTACAGCAGGGCCTACGAGCAGTACTTC; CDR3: CASSYSRAYEQYF
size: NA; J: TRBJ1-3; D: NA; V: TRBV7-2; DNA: TGTGCCAGCAGCTCCCCGCGGACAGAGCCAACGAGCTCTGGAAACACCATATATTTT; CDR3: CASSSPRTEPTSSGNTIYF
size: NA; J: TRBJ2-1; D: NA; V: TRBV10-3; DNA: TGTGCCAGCGGATCCGCAGGGCCCGAGCAGTTCTTC; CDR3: CASGSAGPEQFF
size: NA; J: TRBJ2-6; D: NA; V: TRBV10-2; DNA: TGCGCCAGCAGTGAAATGTCAATTTCTGGGGCCAACGTCCTGACTTTC; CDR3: CASSEMSISGANVLTF
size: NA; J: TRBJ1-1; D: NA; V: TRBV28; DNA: TGTGCCAGCAGTTTGACCTCTCGACAGATCCAGATCACTGAAGCTTTCTTT; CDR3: CASSLTSRQIQITEAFF
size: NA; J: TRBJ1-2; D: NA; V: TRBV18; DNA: TGTGCCAGCTCAACGACCGATAACTATGGCTACACCTTC; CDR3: CASSTTDNYGYTF
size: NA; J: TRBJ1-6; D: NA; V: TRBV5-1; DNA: TGCGCCAGCAGCCAAGTTGACTTCTCCAGTGGAAGCTCCTATAATTCACCCCTCCACTTT; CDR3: CASSQVDFSSGSSYNSPLHF
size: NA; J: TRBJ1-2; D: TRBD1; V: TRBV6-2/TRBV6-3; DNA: TGTGCCAGCAGTTACAGTGGACAGGGGGACTATGGCTACACCTTC; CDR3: CASSYSGQGDYGYTF
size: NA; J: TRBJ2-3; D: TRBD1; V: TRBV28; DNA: TGTGCCAGCAGTTTATCGGCGACAGGGCCCTGGGTGATAACGCAGTATTTT; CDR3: CASSLSATGPWVITQYF
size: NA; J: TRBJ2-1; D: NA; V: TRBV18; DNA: TGTGCCAGCTCGCCCTCAGGGTCTAATTCCTACAATGAGCAGTTCTTC; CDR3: CASSPSGSNSYNEQFF
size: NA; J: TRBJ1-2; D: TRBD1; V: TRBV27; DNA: TGTGCCAGCAGTTTCTGGACAGGGGCGCCCCTTGGCTACACCTTC; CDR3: CASSFWTGAPLGYTF
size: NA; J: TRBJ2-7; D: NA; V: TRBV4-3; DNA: TGCGCCAGCAGCCAAGATAGCCCGGGGGGCCGGGACGAGCAGTACTTC; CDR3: CASSQDSPGGRDEQYF
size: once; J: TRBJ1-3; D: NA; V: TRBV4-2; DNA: TGTGCCAGCAGCCAAGATTTTATAGGGGCCTCTGGAAACACCATATATTTT; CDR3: CASSQDFIGASGNTIYF
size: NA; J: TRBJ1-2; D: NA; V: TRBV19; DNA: TGTGCCAGTAGTATCGGTTTTAACTATGGCTACACCTTC; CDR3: CASSIGFNYGYTF
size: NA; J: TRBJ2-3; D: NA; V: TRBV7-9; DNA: TGTGCCAGCAGCTTAGTTGTCACAGATACGCAGTATTTT; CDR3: CASSLVVTDTQYF
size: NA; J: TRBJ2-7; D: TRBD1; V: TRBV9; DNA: TGTGCCAGCAGCGTAGGGGACAGTAGCTACGAGCAGTACTTC; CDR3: CASSVGDSSYEQYF
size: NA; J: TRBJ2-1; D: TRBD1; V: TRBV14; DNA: TGTGCCAGCAGCCAAGGAAGCAGGGGGCTTGTGAATGAGCAGTTCTTC; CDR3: CASSQGSRGLVNEQFF
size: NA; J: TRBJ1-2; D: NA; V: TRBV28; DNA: TGTGCCAGCAGTTTAGTAACCCCTAACTATGGCTACACCTTC; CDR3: CASSLVTPNYGYTF
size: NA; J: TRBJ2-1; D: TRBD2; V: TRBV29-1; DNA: TGCAGCGTTGTGCGGGGGGCCTACAATGAGCAGTTCTTC; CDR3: CSVVRGAYNEQFF
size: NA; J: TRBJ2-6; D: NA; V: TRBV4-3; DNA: TGCGCCAGCAGCCAAGAGGACGCCTCCGACGTCCTGACTTTC; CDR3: CASSQEDASDVLTF
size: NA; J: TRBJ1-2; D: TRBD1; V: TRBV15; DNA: TGTGCCACCAGCGCGCACAGGGGGGGCTACACCTTC; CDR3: CATSAHRGGYTF
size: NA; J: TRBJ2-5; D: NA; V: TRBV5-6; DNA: TGTGCCAGCAGCTTGATAAGGAGGTTTCAAGAGACCCAGTACTTC; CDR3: CASSLIRRFQETQYF
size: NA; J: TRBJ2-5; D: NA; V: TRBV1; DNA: TGCACCAGCAGCCAAGTGGGAACGGCCCAAGAGACCCAGTACTTC; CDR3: CTSSQVGTAQETQYF
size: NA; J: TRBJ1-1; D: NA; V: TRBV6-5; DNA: TGTGCCAGCAGTACCGACACTCTGAACACTGAAGCTTTCTTT; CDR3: CASSTDTLNTEAFF
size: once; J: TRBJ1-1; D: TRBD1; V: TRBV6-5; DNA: TGTGCCAGCAGTTACGGACAGGGGAACACTGAAGCTTTCTTT; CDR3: CASSYGQGNTEAFF